This TCR beta chain was sequenced for a study of blood T cells in healthy people across ages. Using a J-beta primer mix together with a sample-barcoded 5' primer, a second PCR was run for roughly 6 to 12 cycles. Via MiXCR, TCRdb re-called the 5' RACE reads, giving one row per CDR3 protein. The repertoire has a few hundred thousand distinct CDR3 sequences, 25% to 30% of them found once; the top ten carry approximately 18%. Study observations and caveats: Measured against age, TCR beta diversity per million T cells decreased in a roughly linear manner. Naive T cell percentage showed a strong correlation with TCR beta diversity.

Healthy individuals of Caucasian origin from Russia, aged about 6 to 100, served as donors. With each sample, at least 5 micrograms of total RNA were extracted. The germline V gene encodes CDR1 LNHNV and CDR2 YYDKDF (reference sequence). The CDR3 has 14 amino acids. The V and J ends lost 3 bases and 3 bases respectively, with 12 bases between them. Comment on this clonotype: What it recognizes is unknown.

Input material: blood. This receptor was taken from a woman between 70 and 85 years old in good health. V and J are TRBV15 and TRBJ2-7; D remains ambiguous. CDR3: CATSRKDIRYEQYF. The CDR3 DNA reads TGTGCCACCAGCAGGAAAGACATCCGCTACGAGCAGTACTTC.